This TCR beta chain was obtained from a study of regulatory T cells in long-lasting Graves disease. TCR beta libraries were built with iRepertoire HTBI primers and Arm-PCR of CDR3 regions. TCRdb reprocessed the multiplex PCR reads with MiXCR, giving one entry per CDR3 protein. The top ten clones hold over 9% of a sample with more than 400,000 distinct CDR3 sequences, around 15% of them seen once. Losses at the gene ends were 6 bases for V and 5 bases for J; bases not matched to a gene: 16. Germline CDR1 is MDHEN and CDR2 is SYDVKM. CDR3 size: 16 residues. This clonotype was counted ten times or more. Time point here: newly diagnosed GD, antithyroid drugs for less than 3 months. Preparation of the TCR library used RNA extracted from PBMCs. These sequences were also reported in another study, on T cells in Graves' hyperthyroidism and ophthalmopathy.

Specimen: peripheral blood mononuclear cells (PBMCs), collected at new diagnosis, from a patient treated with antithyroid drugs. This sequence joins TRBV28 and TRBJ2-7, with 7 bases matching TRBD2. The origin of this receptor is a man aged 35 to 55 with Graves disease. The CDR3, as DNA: TGTGCCAGCAGCGCCCCGGAAGCGGGAAAGTACCACGAGCAGTACTTC. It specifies CASSAPEAGKYHEQYF.